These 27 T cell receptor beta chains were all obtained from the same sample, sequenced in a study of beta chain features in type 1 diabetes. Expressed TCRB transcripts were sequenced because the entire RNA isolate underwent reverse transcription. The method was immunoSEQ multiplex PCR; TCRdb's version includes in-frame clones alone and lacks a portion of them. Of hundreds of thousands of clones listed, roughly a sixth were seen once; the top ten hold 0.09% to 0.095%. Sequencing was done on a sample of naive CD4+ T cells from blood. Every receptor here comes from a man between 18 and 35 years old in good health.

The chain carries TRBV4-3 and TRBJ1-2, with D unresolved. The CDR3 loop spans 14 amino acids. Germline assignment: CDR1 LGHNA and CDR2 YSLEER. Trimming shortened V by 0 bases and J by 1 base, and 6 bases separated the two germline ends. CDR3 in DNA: TGCGCCAGCAGCCAAGAAAGAGATAACTATGGCTACACCTTC. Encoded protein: CASSQERDNYGYTF.

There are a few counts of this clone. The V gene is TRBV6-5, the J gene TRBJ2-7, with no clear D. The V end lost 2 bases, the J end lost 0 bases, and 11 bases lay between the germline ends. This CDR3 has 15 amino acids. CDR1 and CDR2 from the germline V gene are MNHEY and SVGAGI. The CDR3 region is CASSYLAALSYEQYF. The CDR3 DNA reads TGTGCCAGCAGTTACCTCGCCGCGCTCTCCTACGAGCAGTACTTC.

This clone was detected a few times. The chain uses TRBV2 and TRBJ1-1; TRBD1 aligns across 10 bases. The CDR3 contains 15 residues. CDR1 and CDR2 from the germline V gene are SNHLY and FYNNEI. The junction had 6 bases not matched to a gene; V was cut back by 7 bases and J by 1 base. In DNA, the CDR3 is TGTGCCAGCATTCGGACAGGGGGTCCGAACACTGAAGCTTTCTTT. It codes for CASIRTGGPNTEAFF.

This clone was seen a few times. The CDR3 DNA reads TGCGCCAGCAGCTTGGGGGAGCTAGCCAAAAACATTCAGTACTTC. Amino acids: CASSLGELAKNIQYF. The V call is TRBV5-1, the J call TRBJ2-4; D is perhaps TRBD2 (5 bases). The CDR3 runs to 15 residues. CDR1 is SGHRS, CDR2 YFSETQ, per germline. The ends were cut back, 0 bases at V and 0 bases at J, with 7 bases in the middle. The whole variable domain, remainder taken from reference TRBV5-1 and TRBJ2-4, is KAGVTQTPRYLIKTRGQQVTLSCSPISGHRSVSWYQQTPGQGLQFLFEYFSETQRNKGNFPGRFSGRQFSNSRSEMNVSTLELGDSALYLCASSLGELAKNIQYFGAGTRLSVL.

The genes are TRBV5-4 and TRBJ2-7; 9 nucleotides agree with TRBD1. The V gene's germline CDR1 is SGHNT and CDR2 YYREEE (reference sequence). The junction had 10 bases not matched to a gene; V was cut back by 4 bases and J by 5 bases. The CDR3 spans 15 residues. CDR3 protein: CASSPSPGQGHEQYF. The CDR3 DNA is TGTGCCAGCAGCCCGTCCCCGGGACAGGGACACGAGCAGTACTTC.

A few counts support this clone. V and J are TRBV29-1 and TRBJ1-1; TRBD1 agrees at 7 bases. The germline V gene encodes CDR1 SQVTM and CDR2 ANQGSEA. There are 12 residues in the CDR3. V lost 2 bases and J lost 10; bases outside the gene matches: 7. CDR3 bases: TGCAGCGTTGAACCCGGACAGGTGGTAGCTTTCTTT. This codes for CSVEPGQVVAFF.

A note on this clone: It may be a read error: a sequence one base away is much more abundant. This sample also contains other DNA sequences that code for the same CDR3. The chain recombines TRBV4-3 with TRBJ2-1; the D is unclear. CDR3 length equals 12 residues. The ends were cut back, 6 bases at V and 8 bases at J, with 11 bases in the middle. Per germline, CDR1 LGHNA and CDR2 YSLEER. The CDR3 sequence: CASRPQGDEQFF. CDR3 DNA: TGCGCCAGCAGACCCCAAGGAGATGAGCAGTTCTTC.

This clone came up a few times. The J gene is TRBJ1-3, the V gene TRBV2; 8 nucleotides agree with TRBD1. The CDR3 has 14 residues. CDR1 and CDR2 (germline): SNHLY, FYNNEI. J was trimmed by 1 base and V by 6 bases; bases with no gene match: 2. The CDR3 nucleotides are TGTGCCAGCAGGGGACAGGTTTCTGGAAACACCATATATTTT. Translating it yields CASRGQVSGNTIYF.

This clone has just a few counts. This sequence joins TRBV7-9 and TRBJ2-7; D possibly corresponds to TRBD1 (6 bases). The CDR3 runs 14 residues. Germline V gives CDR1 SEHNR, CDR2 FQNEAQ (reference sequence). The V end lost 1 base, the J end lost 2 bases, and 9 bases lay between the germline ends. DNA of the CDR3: TGTGCCAGCAGCTTAGGCAGGGACACCTACGAGCAGTACTTC. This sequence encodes CASSLGRDTYEQYF.

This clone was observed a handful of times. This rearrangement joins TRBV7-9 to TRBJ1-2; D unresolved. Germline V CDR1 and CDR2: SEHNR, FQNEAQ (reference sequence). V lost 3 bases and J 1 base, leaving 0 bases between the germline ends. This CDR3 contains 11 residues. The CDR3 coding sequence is TGTGCCAGCAGCTTTAACTATGGCTACACCTTC. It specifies CASSFNYGYTF. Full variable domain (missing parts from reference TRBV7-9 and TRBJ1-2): DTGVSQNPRHKITKRGQNVTFRCDPISEHNRLYWYRQTLGQGPEFLTYFQNEAQLEKSRLLSDRFSAERPKGSFSTLEIQRTEQGDSAMYLCASSFNYGYTFGSGTRLTVV.

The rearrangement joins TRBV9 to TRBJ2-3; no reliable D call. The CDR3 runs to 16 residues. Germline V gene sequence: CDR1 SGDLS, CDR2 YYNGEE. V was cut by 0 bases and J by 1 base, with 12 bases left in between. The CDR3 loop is CASSVDSGYGTDTQYF. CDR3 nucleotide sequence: TGTGCCAGCAGCGTAGATTCCGGGTATGGCACAGATACGCAGTATTTT.

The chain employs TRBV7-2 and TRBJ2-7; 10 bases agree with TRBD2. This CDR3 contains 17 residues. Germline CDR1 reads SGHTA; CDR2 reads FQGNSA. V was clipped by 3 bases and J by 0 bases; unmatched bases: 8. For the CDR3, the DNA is TGTGCCAGCAGCTTCCGGGGGACTAGCGAATTCTCCTACGAGCAGTACTTC. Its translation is CASSFRGTSEFSYEQYF.

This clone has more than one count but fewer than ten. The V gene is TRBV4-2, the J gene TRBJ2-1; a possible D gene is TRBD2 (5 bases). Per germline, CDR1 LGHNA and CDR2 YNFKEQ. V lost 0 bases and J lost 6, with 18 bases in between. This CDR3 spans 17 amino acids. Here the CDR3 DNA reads TGTGCCAGCAGCCAAGATACAGCGGCTATGTGGGGCAATGAGCAGTTCTTC. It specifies CASSQDTAAMWGNEQFF.

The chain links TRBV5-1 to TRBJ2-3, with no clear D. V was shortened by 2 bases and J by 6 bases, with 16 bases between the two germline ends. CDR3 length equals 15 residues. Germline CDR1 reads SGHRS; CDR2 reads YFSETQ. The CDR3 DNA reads TGCGCCAGCAGCTTAACCGGGCCCACGTCGGATACGCAGTATTTT. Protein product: CASSLTGPTSDTQYF.

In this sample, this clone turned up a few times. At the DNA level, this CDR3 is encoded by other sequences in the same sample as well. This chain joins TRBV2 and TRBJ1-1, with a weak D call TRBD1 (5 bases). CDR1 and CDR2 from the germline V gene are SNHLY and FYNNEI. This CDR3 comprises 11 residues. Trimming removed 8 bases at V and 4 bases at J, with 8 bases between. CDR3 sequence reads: CASRGGTEAFF. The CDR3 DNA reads TGTGCCAGCCGGGGGGGCACTGAAGCTTTCTTT.

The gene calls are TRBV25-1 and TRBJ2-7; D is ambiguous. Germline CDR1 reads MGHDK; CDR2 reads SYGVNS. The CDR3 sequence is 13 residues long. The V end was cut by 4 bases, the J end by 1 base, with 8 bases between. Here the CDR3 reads CASSATNSYEQYF. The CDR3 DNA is TGTGCCAGCAGTGCGACCAATTCCTACGAGCAGTACTTC.

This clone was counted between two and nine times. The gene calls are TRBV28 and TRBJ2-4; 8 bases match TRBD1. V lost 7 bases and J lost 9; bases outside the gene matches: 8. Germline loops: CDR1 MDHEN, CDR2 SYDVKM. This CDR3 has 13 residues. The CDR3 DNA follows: TGTGCCAGCATCTCGGGACAGGTGGGCATTCAGTACTTC. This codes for CASISGQVGIQYF.

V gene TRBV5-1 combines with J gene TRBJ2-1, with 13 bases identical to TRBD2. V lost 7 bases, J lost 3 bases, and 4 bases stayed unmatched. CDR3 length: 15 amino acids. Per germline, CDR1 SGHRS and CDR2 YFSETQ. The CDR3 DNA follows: TGCGCCAGCGAGAGACTAGCGGGAGGCTACAATGAGCAGTTCTTC. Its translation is CASERLAGGYNEQFF.

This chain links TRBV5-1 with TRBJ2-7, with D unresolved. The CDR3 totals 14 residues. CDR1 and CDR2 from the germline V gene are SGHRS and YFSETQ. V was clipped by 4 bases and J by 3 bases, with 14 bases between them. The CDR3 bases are TGCGCCAGCAGCCCGGGTGATAGCATCTACGAGCAGTACTTC. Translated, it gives CASSPGDSIYEQYF.

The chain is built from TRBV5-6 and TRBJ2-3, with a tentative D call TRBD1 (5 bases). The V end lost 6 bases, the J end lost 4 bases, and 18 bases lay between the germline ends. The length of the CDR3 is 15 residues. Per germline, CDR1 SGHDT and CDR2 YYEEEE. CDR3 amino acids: CASTLGLGRADTQYF. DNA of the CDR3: TGTGCCAGCACTCTTGGGCTGGGCAGGGCAGATACGCAGTATTTT.

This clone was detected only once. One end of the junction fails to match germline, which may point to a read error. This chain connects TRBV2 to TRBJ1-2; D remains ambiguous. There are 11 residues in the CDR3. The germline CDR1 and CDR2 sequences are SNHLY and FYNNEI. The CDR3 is CASREEGGYTF. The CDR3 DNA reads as TGTGCCAGCAGGGAAGAGGGTGGCTACACCTTC.

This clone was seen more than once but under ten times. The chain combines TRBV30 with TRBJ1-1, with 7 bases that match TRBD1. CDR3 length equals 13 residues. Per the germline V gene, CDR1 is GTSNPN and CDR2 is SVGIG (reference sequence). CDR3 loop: CGGGLTVGPEAFF. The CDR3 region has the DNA TGTGGAGGGGGCCTCACAGTTGGCCCCGAAGCTTTCTTT. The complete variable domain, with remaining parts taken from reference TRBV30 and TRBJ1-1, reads SQTIHQWPATLVQPVGSPLSLECTVEGTSNPNLYWYRQAAGRGLQLLFYSVGIGQISSEVPQNLSASRPQDRQFILSSKKLLLSDSGFYLCGGGLTVGPEAFFGQGTRLTVV.

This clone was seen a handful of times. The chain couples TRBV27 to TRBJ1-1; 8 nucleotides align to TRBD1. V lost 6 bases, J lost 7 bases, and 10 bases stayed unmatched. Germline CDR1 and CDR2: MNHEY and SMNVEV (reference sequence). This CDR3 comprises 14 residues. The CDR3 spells CASSLKIDRGEAFF. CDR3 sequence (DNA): TGTGCCAGCAGCCTTAAAATCGACAGGGGTGAAGCTTTCTTT.

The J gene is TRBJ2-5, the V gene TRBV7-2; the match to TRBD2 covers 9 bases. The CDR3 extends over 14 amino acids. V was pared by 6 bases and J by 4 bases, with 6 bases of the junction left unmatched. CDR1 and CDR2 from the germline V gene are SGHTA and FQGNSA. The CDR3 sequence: CASRISGGRETQYF. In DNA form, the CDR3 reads TGTGCCAGCAGAATTAGCGGGGGACGAGAGACCCAGTACTTC.

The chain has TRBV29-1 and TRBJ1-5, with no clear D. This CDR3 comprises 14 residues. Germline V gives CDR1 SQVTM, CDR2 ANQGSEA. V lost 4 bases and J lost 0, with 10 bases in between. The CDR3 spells CSVADSNSNQPQHF. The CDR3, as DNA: TGCAGCGTTGCGGACTCAAATAGCAATCAGCCCCAGCATTTT.

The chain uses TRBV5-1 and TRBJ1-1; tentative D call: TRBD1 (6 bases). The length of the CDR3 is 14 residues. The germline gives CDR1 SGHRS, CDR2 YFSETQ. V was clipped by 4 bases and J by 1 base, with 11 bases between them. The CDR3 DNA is TGCGCCAGCAGCACGGGACAACCGAACACTGAAGCTTTCTTT. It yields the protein CASSTGQPNTEAFF. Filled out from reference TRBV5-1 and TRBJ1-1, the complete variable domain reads KAGVTQTPRYLIKTRGQQVTLSCSPISGHRSVSWYQQTPGQGLQFLFEYFSETQRNKGNFPGRFSGRQFSNSRSEMNVSTLELGDSALYLCASSTGQPNTEAFFGQGTRLTVV.

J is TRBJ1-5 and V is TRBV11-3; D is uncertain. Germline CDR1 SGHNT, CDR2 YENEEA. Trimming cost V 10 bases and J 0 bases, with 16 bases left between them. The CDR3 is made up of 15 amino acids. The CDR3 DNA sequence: TGTGCCACCCACCTAGGTCAAGATAGCAATCAGCCCCAGCATTTT. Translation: CATHLGQDSNQPQHF. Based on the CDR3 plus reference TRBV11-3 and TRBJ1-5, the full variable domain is EAGVVQSPRYKIIEKKQPVAFWCNPISGHNTLYWYLQNLGQGPELLIRYENEEAVDDSQLPKDRFSAERLKGVDSTLKIQPAELGDSAVYLCATHLGQDSNQPQHFGDGTRLSIL.